These 21 T cell receptor beta chains originate from one sample sequenced in a study of T cells after yellow fever vaccination. TCRdb analysed the 5' RACE reads with MiXCR anew, one entry per CDR3 protein. The sample has some 500,000 distinct CDR3 sequences; roughly 14% are singletons. Sequencing was performed on PBMCs, taken on the day of the yellow fever booster vaccination. The receptors derive from a man under 40 who received the YFV17D yellow fever vaccine.

In its sample, this clonotype was seen a few times. V and J are TRBV5-1 and TRBJ2-2, with 9 nucleotides matching TRBD1. The V gene's germline CDR1 is SGHRS and CDR2 YFSETQ. This CDR3 has 15 amino acids. V dropped 0 bases and J dropped 4; count of bases not matched to a gene: 1. The CDR3 nucleotides are TGCGCCAGCAGCTTGGTGGGACAGGGCACCGGGGAGCTGTTTTTT. This encodes CASSLVGQGTGELFF.

The sample holds a few counts of this clonotype. The rearrangement links TRBV10-3 to TRBJ2-3; D gene uncertain. The CDR3 has 12 amino acids. The V end lost 4 bases, the J end lost 5 bases, and 7 bases lay between the germline ends. The germline gives CDR1 ENHRY, CDR2 SYGVKD. CDR3 amino acids: CAISGGKDTQYF. The CDR3 DNA is TGTGCCATCAGTGGGGGAAAAGATACGCAGTATTTT.

This clonotype was recorded many times. The gene calls are TRBV5-1 and TRBJ2-6; D gene unclear. Trimming removed 4 bases from V and 0 bases from J, with 8 bases in between. The CDR3 length is 15 residues. CDR1 and CDR2 (germline): SGHRS, YFSETQ. The CDR3 region has the DNA TGCGCCAGCAGCGAAAAGGGCTCTGGGGCCAACGTCCTGACTTTC. Protein product: CASSEKGSGANVLTF. The variable domain in full, completed from reference TRBV5-1 and TRBJ2-6, reads KAGVTQTPRYLIKTRGQQVTLSCSPISGHRSVSWYQQTPGQGLQFLFEYFSETQRNKGNFPGRFSGRQFSNSRSEMNVSTLELGDSALYLCASSEKGSGANVLTFGAGSRLTVL.

The chain links TRBV29-1 to TRBJ2-7, with no clear D. V was clipped by 1 base and J by 1 base, with 11 bases between them. Looked up from germline, CDR1 is SQVTM and CDR2 is ANQGSEA. The CDR3 runs to 14 residues. The CDR3 sequence: CSVEASPGSYEQYF. The CDR3 DNA is TGCAGCGTTGAAGCGAGCCCAGGATCCTACGAGCAGTACTTC.

The rearrangement joins TRBV20-1 to TRBJ2-2; TRBD2 aligns across 10 bases. The V gene's germline CDR1 is DFQATT and CDR2 SNEGSKA (reference sequence). J was trimmed by 5 bases and V by 6 bases; bases with no gene match: 3. This CDR3 has 13 residues. CDR3 sequence reads: CSAELAGTGELFF. In DNA, the CDR3 is TGCAGTGCGGAACTAGCGGGAACCGGGGAGCTGTTTTTT.

J is TRBJ2-7 and V is TRBV29-1, with TRBD1 matching 9 bases. Looked up from germline, CDR1 is SQVTM and CDR2 is ANQGSEA. With 5 bases clipped from V and 4 bases from J, the junction kept 12 bases outside the gene matches. This CDR3 comprises 15 residues. The CDR3 region is CSVYLGTGTFYEQYF. In nucleotides, the CDR3 is TGCAGCGTTTATCTGGGGACAGGGACCTTTTACGAGCAGTACTTC.

The sample holds a few counts of this clonotype. The chain recombines TRBV7-8 with TRBJ2-7; the D gene is possibly TRBD1 (6 bases). Trimming shortened V by 5 bases and J by 2 bases, and 10 bases separated the two germline ends. The CDR3 contains 13 residues. Germline V gene sequence: CDR1 SGHVS, CDR2 FQNEAQ. The CDR3 is CASSNRAPYEQYF. The CDR3 DNA follows: TGTGCCAGCAGCAACAGGGCGCCCTACGAGCAGTACTTC. Supplemented by reference TRBV7-8 and TRBJ2-7, the full variable domain reads GAGVSQSPRYKVAKRGQDVALRCDPISGHVSLFWYQQALGQGPEFLTYFQNEAQLDKSGLPSDRFFAERPEGSVSTLKIQRTQQEDSAVYLCASSNRAPYEQYFGPGTRLTVT.

The chain carries TRBV7-2 and TRBJ2-7; the D is unclear. CDR3 length: 13 residues. The V end lost 5 bases, the J end lost 6 bases, and 14 bases lay between the germline ends. Germline V lookup: CDR1 SGHTA, CDR2 FQGNSA. The CDR3 coding sequence is TGTGCCAGCAGCACGGACCACCGGTTCGAGCAGTACTTC. This sequence encodes CASSTDHRFEQYF.

This clonotype occurred a few times. The V call is TRBV10-2, the J call TRBJ2-1, with D possibly TRBD1 on 6 matching bases. Germline assignment: CDR1 WSHSY and CDR2 SAAADI. CDR3 size: 14 residues. The V and J ends lost 2 bases and 8 bases respectively, with 13 bases between them. The CDR3 nucleotides are TGCGCCAGCAGTGAGGGGCGAAGGGGGTATGAGCAGTTCTTC. It is translated as CASSEGRRGYEQFF.

This rearrangement joins TRBV5-1 to TRBJ2-7; D is uncertain. CDR3 length: 15 amino acids. Trimming left V 0 bases short and J 1 base short, with 11 bases between. Looked up from germline, CDR1 is SGHRS and CDR2 is YFSETQ. The CDR3 is CASSLGHSFSYEQYF. For the CDR3, the DNA is TGCGCCAGCAGCTTGGGTCACAGTTTTTCCTACGAGCAGTACTTC.

This clonotype was counted only a few times. V usage is TRBV7-9 and J usage is TRBJ2-7, with D possibly matching TRBD2 (6 bases). This CDR3 contains 13 residues. The V end lost 5 bases, the J end lost 4 bases, and 12 bases lay between the germline ends. Germline CDR1 SEHNR, CDR2 FQNEAQ (reference sequence). The CDR3 loop reads CASSPGASYEQYF. In nucleotides, the CDR3 is TGTGCCAGCAGCCCGGGAGCCTCTTACGAGCAGTACTTC. Using reference TRBV7-9 and TRBJ2-7 for the parts outside the CDR3, the full variable domain is DTGVSQNPRHKITKRGQNVTFRCDPISEHNRLYWYRQTLGQGPEFLTYFQNEAQLEKSRLLSDRFSAERPKGSFSTLEIQRTEQGDSAMYLCASSPGASYEQYFGPGTRLTVT.

The J gene is TRBJ2-5, the V gene TRBV5-1, with 11 bases matching TRBD1. With 4 bases clipped from V and 5 bases from J, the junction kept 7 bases outside the gene matches. Germline assignment: CDR1 SGHRS and CDR2 YFSETQ. This CDR3 contains 15 residues. CDR3 bases: TGCGCCAGCAGCCAGCTTTGGACAGGGGGCGAGACCCAGTACTTC. It translates to CASSQLWTGGETQYF.

This chain links TRBV6-1 with TRBJ2-1; 8 bases match TRBD2. Germline CDR1 is MNHNS and CDR2 is SASEGT. Trimming at V came to 6 bases and at J to 5 bases, leaving 3 bases not matched to a gene. The CDR3 sequence is 13 residues long. CDR3 region: CASSQRENNEQFF. The CDR3 nucleotides read TGTGCCAGCAGCCAGCGGGAGAACAATGAGCAGTTCTTC.

This clonotype has only a few counts. CDR3 DNA sequence: TGTGCCAGCCCCCCTGGGACGAGTGTGCAAGAGACCCAGTACTTC. Translation gives CASPPGTSVQETQYF. The chain has TRBV7-8 and TRBJ2-5, with D perhaps given as TRBD1 or TRBD2 (5 bases each). Per germline, CDR1 SGHVS and CDR2 FQNEAQ. The CDR3 is 15 residues long. Deletions cut 8 bases from V and 2 bases from J, with 18 bases between.

This clonotype showed up just a few times. This sequence joins TRBV7-9 and TRBJ2-7, with unresolved D. The V gene's germline CDR1 is SEHNR and CDR2 FQNEAQ (reference sequence). V dropped 5 bases and J dropped 2 bases, with 19 bases sitting between them. The CDR3 is 16 residues long. The CDR3 here is CASSHDSTKTAYEQYF. The CDR3 nucleotides read TGTGCCAGCAGCCACGATTCGACAAAGACTGCCTACGAGCAGTACTTC. Drawing the rest from reference TRBV7-9 and TRBJ2-7, the complete variable domain is DTGVSQNPRHKITKRGQNVTFRCDPISEHNRLYWYRQTLGQGPEFLTYFQNEAQLEKSRLLSDRFSAERPKGSFSTLEIQRTEQGDSAMYLCASSHDSTKTAYEQYFGPGTRLTVT.

This clonotype was detected a few times. The rearrangement uses TRBV5-1 and TRBJ2-5; 7 bases match TRBD1. This CDR3 region has 14 residues. The germline V gene encodes CDR1 SGHRS and CDR2 YFSETQ. The junction had 5 bases not matched to a gene; V was cut back by 4 bases and J by 2 bases. As DNA, the CDR3 is TGCGCCAGCAGCCCGGGACAGCTGCAAGAGACCCAGTACTTC. Amino acid sequence: CASSPGQLQETQYF.

The chain recombines TRBV7-3 with TRBJ2-3; D is uncertain. The CDR3 is 12 amino acids. The V and J ends lost 2 bases and 4 bases respectively, with 4 bases between them. CDR1 is SGHTA, CDR2 FQGTGA, per germline. The DNA of the CDR3 is TGTGCCAGCAGCTTACAGTCAGATACGCAGTATTTT. Translated: CASSLQSDTQYF. The full variable domain, its missing parts supplied by reference TRBV7-3 and TRBJ2-3, is GAGVSQTPSNKVTEKGKYVELRCDPISGHTALYWYRQSLGQGPEFLIYFQGTGAADDSGLPNDRFFAVRPEGSVSTLKIQRTERGDSAVYLCASSLQSDTQYFGPGTRLTVL.

The chain uses TRBV4-2 and TRBJ2-1; D may be TRBD1 (6 bases). V was shortened by 0 bases and J by 9 bases, with 24 bases between the two germline ends. The CDR3 runs to 18 residues. The V gene's germline CDR1 is LGHNA and CDR2 YNFKEQ. The CDR3 DNA reads as TGTGCCAGCAGCCAAGAACCCGTCGACAGGACGGGTAGAGGTGAGCAGTTCTTC. It is translated as CASSQEPVDRTGRGEQFF.

This clonotype appeared a few times. V gene TRBV5-1 combines with J gene TRBJ2-3; the D gene could be TRBD1 or TRBD2 (6 bases each). The CDR3 length is 15 residues. From germline, CDR1 is SGHRS and CDR2 YFSETQ. The V gene lost 6 bases and the J gene lost 4 bases, with 18 bases spanning the gap. The CDR3 DNA is TGCGCCAGCAACCCTGGGGGGCTGTCCGCAGATACGCAGTATTTT. Protein: CASNPGGLSADTQYF.

This clonotype has just a few counts. The chain carries TRBV12-3 or TRBV12-4 and TRBJ2-2; no clear D gene. V shed 4 bases and J shed 0 bases, with 12 bases lying between them. The CDR3 sequence is 16 residues long. CDR3 coding DNA: TGTGCCAGCAGTTGGAGATCGGCCTCGAACACCGGGGAGCTGTTTTTT. Protein: CASSWRSASNTGELFF.

The chain couples TRBV6-1 to TRBJ1-1; a possible D gene is TRBD1 (5 bases). The V end was cut by 3 bases, the J end by 6 bases, with 11 bases between. Germline values: CDR1 MNHNS, CDR2 SASEGT. The CDR3 spans 13 residues. The CDR3 DNA reads as TGTGCCAGCAGTGAGGAAGGGACGGCTGAAGCTTTCTTT. This encodes CASSEEGTAEAFF.